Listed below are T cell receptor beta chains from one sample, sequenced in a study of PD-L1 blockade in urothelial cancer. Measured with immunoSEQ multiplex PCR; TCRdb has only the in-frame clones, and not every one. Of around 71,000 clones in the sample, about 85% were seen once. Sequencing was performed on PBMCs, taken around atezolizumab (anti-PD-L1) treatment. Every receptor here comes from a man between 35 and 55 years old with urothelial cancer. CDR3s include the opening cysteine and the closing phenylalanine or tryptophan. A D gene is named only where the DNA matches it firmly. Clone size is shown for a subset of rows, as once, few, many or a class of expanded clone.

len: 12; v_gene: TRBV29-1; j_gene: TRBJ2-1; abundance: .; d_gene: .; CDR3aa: CSAGQGNNEQFF; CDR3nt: TGCAGCGCTGGGCAGGGAAACAATGAGCAGTTCTTC
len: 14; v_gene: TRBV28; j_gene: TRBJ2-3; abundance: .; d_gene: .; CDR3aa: CASSLQGSTDTQYF; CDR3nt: TGTGCCAGCAGTTTACAGGGGAGCACAGATACGCAGTATTTT
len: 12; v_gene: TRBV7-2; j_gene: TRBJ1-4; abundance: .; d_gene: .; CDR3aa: CASSPRGEKLFF; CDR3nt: TGTGCCAGCAGCCCGAGGGGGGAAAAACTGTTTTTT
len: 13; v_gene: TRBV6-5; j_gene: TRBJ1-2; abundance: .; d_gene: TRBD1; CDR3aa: CASSSGTGGLYTF; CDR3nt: TGTGCCAGCAGTTCCGGGACAGGCGGCCTCTACACCTTC
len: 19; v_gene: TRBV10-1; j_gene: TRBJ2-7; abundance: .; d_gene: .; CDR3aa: CAPSLGVTGPIDLFGEQYF; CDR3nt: TGCGCCCCATCCTTGGGGGTGACAGGCCCGATCGATCTTTTCGGCGAGCAGTACTTC
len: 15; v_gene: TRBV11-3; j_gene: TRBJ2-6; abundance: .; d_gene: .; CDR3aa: CASSLGGLGANVLTF; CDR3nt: TGTGCCAGCAGCTTAGGAGGGCTTGGGGCCAACGTCCTGACTTTC
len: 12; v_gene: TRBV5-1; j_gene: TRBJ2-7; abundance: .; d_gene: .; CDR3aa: CASTDKSYEQYF; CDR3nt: TGCGCCAGCACGGACAAATCCTACGAGCAGTACTTC
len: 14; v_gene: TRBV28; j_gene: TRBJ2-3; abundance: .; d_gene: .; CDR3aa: CATSRRGSLHTQYF; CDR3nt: TGTGCCACTTCGAGGCGAGGGAGTTTGCATACGCAGTATTTT
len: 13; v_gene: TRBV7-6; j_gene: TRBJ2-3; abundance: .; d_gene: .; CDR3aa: CASSLVRRDTQYF; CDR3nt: TGTGCCAGCAGCTTAGTTAGGCGGGATACGCAGTATTTT
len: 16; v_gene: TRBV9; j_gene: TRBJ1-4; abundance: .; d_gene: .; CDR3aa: CASSVESGALNEKLFF; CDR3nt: TGTGCCAGCAGCGTAGAATCAGGGGCCCTTAATGAAAAACTGTTTTTT
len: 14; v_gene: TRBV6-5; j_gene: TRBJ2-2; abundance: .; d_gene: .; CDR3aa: CASSYSRVTGELFF; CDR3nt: TGTGCCAGCAGTTACTCGAGAGTAACCGGGGAGCTGTTTTTT
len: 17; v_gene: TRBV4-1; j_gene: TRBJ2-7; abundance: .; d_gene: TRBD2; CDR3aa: CASSRPQLSGNEYEQYF; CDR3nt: TGCGCCAGCAGCCGGCCTCAGCTTAGCGGGAACGAGTACGAGCAGTACTTC
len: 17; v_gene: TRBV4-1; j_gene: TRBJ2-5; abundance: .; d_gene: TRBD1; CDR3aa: CASSPRDRGGYQETQYF; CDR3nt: TGCGCCAGCAGCCCCCGGGACAGGGGGGGGTACCAAGAGACCCAGTACTTC
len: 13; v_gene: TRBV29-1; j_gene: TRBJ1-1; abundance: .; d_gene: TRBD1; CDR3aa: CSVDRGSGTEAFF; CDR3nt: TGCAGCGTTGACAGGGGGTCAGGCACTGAAGCTTTCTTT
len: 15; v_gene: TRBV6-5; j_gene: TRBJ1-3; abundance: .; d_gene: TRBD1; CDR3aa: CASSWTGDSGNTIYF; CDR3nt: TGTGCCAGCAGTTGGACAGGAGACTCTGGAAACACCATATATTTT
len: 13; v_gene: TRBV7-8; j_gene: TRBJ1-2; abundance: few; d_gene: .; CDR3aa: CASSGPVNYGYTF; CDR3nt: TGTGCCAGCAGCGGCCCCGTTAACTATGGCTACACCTTC